The present T cell receptor beta chain was sequenced within a study of blood T cell repertoires in COVID-19. For the study at large: T cells, B-cell-depleted T cells, or PBMCs provided the cDNA or gDNA that served as material.

Trimming at V came to 4 bases and at J to 2 bases, leaving 8 bases not matched to a gene. This CDR3 contains 16 residues. Germline V gene lookup returns CDR1 MGHRA and CDR2 YSYEKL. The repertoire was sequenced with immunoSEQ multiplex PCR; TCRdb's copy has only in-frame clones and lacks some. The sample holds under 200,000 clones; roughly 84% are singletons and the top ten take about 1.5%. Sequencing was done on a sample of peripheral blood. This chain links TRBV4-1 with TRBJ1-3; 7 nucleotides agree with TRBD1. The receptor's source is a human donor in a cohort sampled during active COVID-19. In DNA, the CDR3 is TGCGCCAGCAGCCGTGGGGGCGACAGGGCTGGAAACACCATATATTTT. Its protein product is CASSRGGDRAGNTIYF.